This record covers a single TCR beta chain. These data come from a study of blood T cell repertoires in COVID-19. Study in general: Italy, Spain and the United States were the sources of the convalescent and acute COVID-19 samples. PBMCs, B-cell-depleted T cells, or T cells provided the cDNA or gDNA that made up the material.

The ends were cut back, 0 bases at V and 9 bases at J, with 10 bases in the middle. Germline loops: CDR1 SGDLS, CDR2 YYNGEE. The CDR3 is 14 amino acids. Sequenced by immunoSEQ multiplex PCR; TCRdb stores in-frame clones only, minus some. The sample shows approximately 120,000 clones, about 76% of them seen only once. This receptor was obtained from a man older than 75 with acute or convalescent COVID-19. The V and J genes are TRBV9 and TRBJ1-6, with D tentatively TRBD1 (6 bases). Material for sequencing was peripheral blood. The CDR3 DNA follows: TGTGCCAGCAGCGTAGGGACAGAGGGTTCACCCCTCCACTTT. Translation gives CASSVGTEGSPLHF. Complete variable domain (other parts from reference TRBV9 and TRBJ1-6): DSGVTQTPKHLITATGQRVTLRCSPRSGDLSVYWYQQSLDQGLQFLIQYYNGEERAKGNILERFSAQQFPDLHSELNLSSLELGDSALYFCASSVGTEGSPLHFGNGTRLTVT.